Following are 10 T cell receptor beta chains from one sample sequenced in a study of T cell responses to AZD1222 COVID-19 vaccine listed by TCRdb under 2021. Sample time point, as interpreted from the label and publication: baseline before first vaccination. Receptors were amplified or captured by the immunoSEQ multiplex PCR assay. What TCRdb holds here is the immuneACCESS table cut down to in-frame rearrangements. Part of the clones is not present; checked against another copy, under half of the missing clones reflect an unresolved V gene, and the others are unexplained. This sample lists around 200,000 clones; 88% were detected once. The top ten constitute more than 0.4% of the sample. The sample was peripheral blood, taken on day 0 of AZD1222 vaccination. The receptors were sampled from an adult in good health.

The gene calls are TRBV4-3 and TRBJ2-7, with 11 bases identical to TRBD1. Germline V gene sequence: CDR1 LGHNA, CDR2 YSLEER. Losses at the gene ends were 3 bases for V and 3 bases for J; bases not matched to a gene: 4. The CDR3 covers 15 residues. This CDR3 is CASSQTGTGGYEQYF. The CDR3 DNA sequence: TGCGCCAGCAGCCAGACTGGGACAGGGGGCTACGAGCAGTACTTC.

The V and J genes are TRBV3-1 (or the pseudogene TRBV3-2) and TRBJ2-3, with D uncertain. The CDR3 totals 11 residues. Germline lookup yields CDR1 LGHDT and CDR2 YNNKEL (reference sequence). The V gene lost 2 bases and the J gene lost 4 bases, with 1 base spanning the gap. CDR3 nucleotides: TGTGCCAGCAGCCAATCAGATACGCAGTATTTT. Protein product: CASSQSDTQYF.

Details on this clone: This sample includes further DNA sequences coding for the same CDR3. The chain uses TRBV19 and TRBJ2-7, with a possible D match to TRBD2 (6 bases). The CDR3 is 15 residues long. Trimming took off 3 bases at V and 0 bases at J, with 12 bases between the two ends. Germline CDR1 reads LNHDA; CDR2 reads SQIVND (reference sequence). CDR3 nucleotide sequence: TGTGCCAGTAGTATTGGGCGGGGCCTCTCCTACGAGCAGTACTTC. It yields the protein CASSIGRGLSYEQYF.

This clone was found a few times. The genes are TRBV6-5 and TRBJ2-3; 10 bases agree with TRBD1. This CDR3 is built from 15 residues. Unmatched junction bases numbered 10, after V lost 8 bases and J lost 5 bases. CDR1 is MNHEY, CDR2 SVGAGI, per germline. For the CDR3, the DNA is TGTGCCAGCCAAAGGGGACAGGGGATCGTAGATACGCAGTATTTT. Protein: CASQRGQGIVDTQYF.

This rearrangement joins TRBV28 to TRBJ1-4; D is undetermined. V lost 2 bases, J lost 8 bases, and 12 bases lay in between. The CDR3 totals 14 residues. The germline V gene has CDR1 MDHEN and CDR2 SYDVKM. The CDR3, as DNA: TGTGCCAGCAGTTTAAAGGAAGTGACCGAAAAACTGTTTTTT. The encoded protein is CASSLKEVTEKLFF.

The CDR3, as DNA: TGCGCCAGCAGCTTGTTCAGTGGGGGCTCCTACAATGAGCAGTTCTTC. This codes for CASSLFSGGSYNEQFF. This chain links TRBV5-1 with TRBJ2-1; possibly TRBD1 or TRBD2 for D (5 bases each). The ends were cut back, 1 base at V and 0 bases at J, with 11 bases in the middle. In germline, CDR1 is SGHRS, CDR2 YFSETQ. CDR3 size: 16 residues.

V is TRBV6-2 or TRBV6-3 and J is TRBJ1-1, with D tentatively TRBD1 (5 bases). The CDR3 contains 17 residues. CDR1 MNHEY and CDR2 SVGEGT come from the germline V gene. V lost 6 bases to trimming and J lost 0 bases, with 20 bases between them. The CDR3 here is CASSTDPPRVMNTEAFF. The CDR3 DNA reads as TGTGCCAGCAGCACTGACCCCCCCAGGGTCATGAACACTGAAGCTTTCTTT.

V is TRBV4-3 and J is TRBJ1-2; perhaps TRBD1 as D (6 bases). V was clipped by 2 bases and J by 4 bases, with 11 bases between them. Germline V gene lookup returns CDR1 LGHNA and CDR2 YSLEER. This CDR3 has 14 amino acids. CDR3 region: CASSQTSGVYGYTF. In DNA, the CDR3 is TGCGCCAGCAGCCAAACCTCAGGGGTCTATGGCTACACCTTC.

The genes are TRBV6-5 and TRBJ1-1; tentative D call: TRBD1 (5 bases). V dropped 10 bases and J dropped 4 bases, with 13 bases sitting between them. Germline V lookup: CDR1 MNHEY, CDR2 SVGAGI. This CDR3 contains 12 residues. CDR3 in DNA: TGTGCCAACTCTCTCCAGGGCACTGAAGCTTTCTTT. The encoded protein is CANSLQGTEAFF.

V gene TRBV25-1 combines with J gene TRBJ1-1; a weak D match, TRBD1 (6 bases). From germline, CDR1 is MGHDK and CDR2 SYGVNS. CDR3 length equals 13 residues. Trimming took off 8 bases at V and 1 base at J, with 11 bases between the two ends. The CDR3 is CASGLTGNTEAFF. In nucleotides, the CDR3 is TGTGCCAGCGGCCTGACAGGGAACACTGAAGCTTTCTTT.